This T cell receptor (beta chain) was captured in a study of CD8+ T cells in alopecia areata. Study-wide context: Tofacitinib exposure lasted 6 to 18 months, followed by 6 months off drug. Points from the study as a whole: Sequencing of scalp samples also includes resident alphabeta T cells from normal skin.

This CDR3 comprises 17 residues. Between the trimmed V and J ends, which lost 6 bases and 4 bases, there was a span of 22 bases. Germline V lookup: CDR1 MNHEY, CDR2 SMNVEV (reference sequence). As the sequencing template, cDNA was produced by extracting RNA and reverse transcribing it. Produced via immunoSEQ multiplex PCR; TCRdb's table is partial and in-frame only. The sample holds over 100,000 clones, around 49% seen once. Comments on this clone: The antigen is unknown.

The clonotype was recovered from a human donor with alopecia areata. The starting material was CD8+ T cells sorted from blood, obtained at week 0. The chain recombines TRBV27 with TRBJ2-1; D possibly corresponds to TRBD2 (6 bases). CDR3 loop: CASSHRGPGEPYNEQFF. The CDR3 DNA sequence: TGTGCCAGCAGCCACCGGGGTCCGGGGGAACCTTACAATGAGCAGTTCTTC.